The clone carrying this TCR beta chain occurred many times. The antigen is unknown. The junction shows a germline mismatch at one end, possibly a read error. The data originate from a study of regulatory T cells in long-lasting Graves disease. Points from the study as a whole: Possibly, too few samples lowered accuracy.

The V gene's germline CDR1 is SSHAT and CDR2 FNYEAQ (reference sequence). This CDR3 has 16 residues. Arm-PCR with iRepertoire HTBI primers amplified the CDR3 regions for these TCR beta libraries. TCRdb fed the multiplex PCR reads into MiXCR, producing one record per CDR3 protein. Counted here are approximately 490,000 distinct CDR3 sequences, about 16% occurring once; the ten biggest clones make up 9.5% to 15%. Time point indicated: newly diagnosed GD, antithyroid drugs for less than 3 months. With RNA extracted from PBMCs as input, the TCR library was made. The data also belong to a second study, concerning T cells in Graves' hyperthyroidism and ophthalmopathy.

The sequence was collected from a man aged 35 to 55 with Graves disease. The sample in question was peripheral blood mononuclear cells (PBMCs), obtained at new diagnosis, from a patient treated with antithyroid drugs. The genes are TRBV7-7 and TRBJ2-2, with D hard to call. The DNA for the CDR3 is TGTGCTAGCAGCTTAAACCGCCCCCCGAACACCGGGGAGCTGTTTTTT. The encoded protein is CASSLNRPPNTGELFF.